This T cell receptor (beta chain) stems from a study of cytomegalovirus exposure and HLA in healthy donors. CDR3 length: 14 amino acids. CDR1 and CDR2 from the germline V gene are SNHLY and FYNNEI. V shed 3 bases and J shed 4 bases, with 10 bases lying between them. Points on this clone: Its cognate antigen is unknown.

PCR employed 60 Vbeta and 13 Jbeta primers. Per the authors' pipeline: Later, an analysis found around 77 million unique TCR beta chains, and about 10 million of these were shared. The assay was immunoSEQ multiplex PCR, and TCRdb's table has in-frame clones only and misses some. V and J calls and clone size are as listed in that table; D and trimming were resolved from the DNA. The sample contains tens of thousands of clones, around 53% of which appear only once. The study's findings and limits: Data from an earlier analysis indicated that most TCR beta V segments were productive either about 87% or about 30% of the time.

The specimen was PBMCs. This TCR was recovered from a woman between 40 and 55 years old in good health and CMV-seropositive. The gene calls are TRBV2 and TRBJ1-5; TRBD1 might be the D (5 bases). The CDR3 bases are TGTGCCAGCAGTGACGGGGGTCGAAATCAGCCCCAGCATTTT. Amino acids: CASSDGGRNQPQHF.